This T cell receptor (beta chain) derives from a study of blood T cells in healthy people across ages. Study results and limitations: Age showed a roughly linear inverse relationship with TCR beta diversity per million T cells. Fewer expanded clones and more diversity marked long-lived versus aged donors.

V shed 3 bases and J shed 4 bases, with 12 bases lying between them. The CDR3 sequence is 14 residues long. The germline V gene encodes CDR1 PRHDT and CDR2 FYEKMQ (reference sequence). A J-beta primer mix and a sample-barcoded 5' primer were used in a second PCR of roughly 6 to 12 cycles. The yield of each sample was at least 2.5 million CDR3-containing paired-end reads. TCRdb passed the 5' RACE reads through MiXCR, listing each CDR3 protein once. Of around 2 million distinct CDR3 sequences detected, about two fifths appear once; the ten largest clones hold roughly 23%. Every sample had a minimum of 7 million PBMCs isolated. Of note for this clonotype: What it binds is unknown.

The sequencing sample was made of blood. This sequence was found in a human donor in good health. The rearrangement uses TRBV13 and TRBJ1-2; D is unclear. The CDR3 loop is CASSLRSTSYGYTF. As DNA, the CDR3 is TGTGCCAGCAGCTTGCGCAGTACGAGCTATGGCTACACCTTC.